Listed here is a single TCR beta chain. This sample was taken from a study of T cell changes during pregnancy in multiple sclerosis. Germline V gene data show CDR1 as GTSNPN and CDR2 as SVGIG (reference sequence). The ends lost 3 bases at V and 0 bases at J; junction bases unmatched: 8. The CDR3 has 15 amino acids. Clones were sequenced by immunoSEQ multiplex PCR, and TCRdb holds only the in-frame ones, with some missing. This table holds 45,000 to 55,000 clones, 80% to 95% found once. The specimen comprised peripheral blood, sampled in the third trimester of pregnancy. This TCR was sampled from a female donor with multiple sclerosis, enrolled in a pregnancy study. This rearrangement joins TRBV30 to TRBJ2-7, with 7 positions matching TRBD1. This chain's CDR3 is CAWSQNRGSSYEQYF. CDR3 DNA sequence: TGTGCCTGGAGCCAAAACAGGGGAAGCTCCTACGAGCAGTACTTC.